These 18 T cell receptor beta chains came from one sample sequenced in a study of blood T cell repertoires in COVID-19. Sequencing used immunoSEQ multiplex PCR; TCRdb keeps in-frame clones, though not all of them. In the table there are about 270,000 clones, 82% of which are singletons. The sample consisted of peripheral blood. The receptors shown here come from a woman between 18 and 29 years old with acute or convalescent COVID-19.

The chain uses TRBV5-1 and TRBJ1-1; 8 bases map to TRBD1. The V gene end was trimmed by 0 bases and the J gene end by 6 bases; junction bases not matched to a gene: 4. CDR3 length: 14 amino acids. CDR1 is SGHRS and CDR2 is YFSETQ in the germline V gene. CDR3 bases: TGCGCCAGCAGCTTGGGGGGACAGGCCCCTGAAGCTTTCTTT. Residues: CASSLGGQAPEAFF.

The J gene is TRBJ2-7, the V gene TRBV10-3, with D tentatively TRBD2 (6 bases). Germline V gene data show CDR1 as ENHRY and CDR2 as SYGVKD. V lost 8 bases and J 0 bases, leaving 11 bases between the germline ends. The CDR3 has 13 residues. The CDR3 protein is CAIGDSSSYEQYF. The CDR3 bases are TGTGCCATCGGGGACTCGAGCTCCTACGAGCAGTACTTC.

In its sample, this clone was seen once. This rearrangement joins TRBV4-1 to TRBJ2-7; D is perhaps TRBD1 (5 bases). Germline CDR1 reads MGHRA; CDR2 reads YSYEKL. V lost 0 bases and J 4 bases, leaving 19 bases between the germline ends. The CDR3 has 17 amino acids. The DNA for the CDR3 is TGCGCCAGCAGCCAAGAGACAGCAAGTTATCTTCTTTACGAGCAGTACTTC. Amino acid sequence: CASSQETASYLLYEQYF.

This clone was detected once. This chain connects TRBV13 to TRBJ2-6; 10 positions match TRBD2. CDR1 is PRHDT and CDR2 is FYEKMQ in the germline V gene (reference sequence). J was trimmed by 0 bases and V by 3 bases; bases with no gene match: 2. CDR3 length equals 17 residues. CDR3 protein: CASSFLAGVSGANVLTF. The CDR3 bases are TGTGCCAGCAGCTTCCTAGCGGGAGTCTCTGGGGCCAACGTCCTGACTTTC.

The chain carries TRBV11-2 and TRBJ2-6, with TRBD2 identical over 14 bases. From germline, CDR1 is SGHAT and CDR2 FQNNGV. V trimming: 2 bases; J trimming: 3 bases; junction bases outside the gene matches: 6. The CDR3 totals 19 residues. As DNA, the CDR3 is TGTGCCAGCAGCTTACGAGGGACTAGCGGGAGTGTTGGGGCCAACGTCCTGACTTTC. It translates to CASSLRGTSGSVGANVLTF.

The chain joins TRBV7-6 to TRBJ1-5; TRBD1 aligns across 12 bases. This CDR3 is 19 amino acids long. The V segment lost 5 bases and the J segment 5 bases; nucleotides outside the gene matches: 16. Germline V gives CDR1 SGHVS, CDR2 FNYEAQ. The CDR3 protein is CASSPRPGQGASGHQPQHF. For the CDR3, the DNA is TGTGCCAGCAGCCCCAGACCGGGACAGGGGGCTTCAGGCCATCAGCCCCAGCATTTT. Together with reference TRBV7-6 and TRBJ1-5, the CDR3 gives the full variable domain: GAGVSQSPRYKVTKRGQDVALRCDPISGHVSLYWYRQALGQGPEFLTYFNYEAQQDKSGLPNDRFSAERPEGSISTLTIQRTEQRDSAMYRCASSPRPGQGASGHQPQHFGDGTRLSIL.

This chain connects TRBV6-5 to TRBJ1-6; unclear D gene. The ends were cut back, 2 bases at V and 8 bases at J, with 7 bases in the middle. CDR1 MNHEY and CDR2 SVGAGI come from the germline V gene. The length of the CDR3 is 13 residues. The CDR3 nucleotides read TGTGCCAGCAGTTACGTACGGGATTCACCCCTCCACTTT. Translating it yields CASSYVRDSPLHF.

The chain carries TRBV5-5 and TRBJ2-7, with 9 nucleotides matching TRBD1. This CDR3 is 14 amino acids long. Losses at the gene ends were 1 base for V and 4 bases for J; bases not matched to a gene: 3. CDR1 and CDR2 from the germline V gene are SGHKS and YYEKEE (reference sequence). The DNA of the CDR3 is TGTGCCAGCAGCTTGACAGGGGGCATTTACGAGCAGTACTTC. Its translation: CASSLTGGIYEQYF.

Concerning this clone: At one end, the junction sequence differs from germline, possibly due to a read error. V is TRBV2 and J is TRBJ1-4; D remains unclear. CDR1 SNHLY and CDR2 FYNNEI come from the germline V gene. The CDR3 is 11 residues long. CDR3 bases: TGTGCCAGCAGTGATAAAGGGCTTAGCGAGTTT. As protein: CASSDKGLSEF.

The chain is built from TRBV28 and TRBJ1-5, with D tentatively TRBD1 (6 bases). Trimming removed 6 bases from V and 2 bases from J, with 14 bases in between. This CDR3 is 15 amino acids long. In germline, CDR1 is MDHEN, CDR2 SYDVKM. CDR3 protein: CASRGGGGGNQPQHF. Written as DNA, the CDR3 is TGTGCCAGCAGAGGGGGAGGGGGAGGCAATCAGCCCCAGCATTTT.

The CDR3 region has the DNA TGTGCCAGCAGCTTGCGAGGTTCTGGGGCCAACGTCCTGACTTTC. Residues: CASSLRGSGANVLTF. The chain has TRBV5-8 and TRBJ2-6; D is ambiguous. This CDR3 is 15 amino acids long. The V end was cut by 1 base, the J end by 1 base, with 6 bases between. Germline V gene data show CDR1 as SGHTS and CDR2 as YDEGEE.

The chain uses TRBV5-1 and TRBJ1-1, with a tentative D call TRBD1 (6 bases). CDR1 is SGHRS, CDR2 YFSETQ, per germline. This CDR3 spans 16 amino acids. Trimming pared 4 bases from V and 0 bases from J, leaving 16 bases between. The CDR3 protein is CASSQKGDAMNTEAFF. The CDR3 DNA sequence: TGCGCCAGCAGCCAGAAGGGGGACGCAATGAACACTGAAGCTTTCTTT.

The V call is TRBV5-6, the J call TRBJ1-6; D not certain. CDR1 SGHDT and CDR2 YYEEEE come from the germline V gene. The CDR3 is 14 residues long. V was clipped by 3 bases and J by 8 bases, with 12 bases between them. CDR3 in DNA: TGTGCCAGCAGCTGGAGTTATTCCTATTCACCCCTCCACTTT. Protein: CASSWSYSYSPLHF.

The CDR3 loop reads CAWTTSGRALPYEQYF. CDR3 nucleotides: TGTGCCTGGACTACGAGCGGGAGGGCCCTCCCCTACGAGCAGTACTTC. The rearrangement uses TRBV30 and TRBJ2-7; 10 positions match TRBD2. Looked up from germline, CDR1 is GTSNPN and CDR2 is SVGIG (reference sequence). With 4 bases clipped from V and 2 bases from J, the junction kept 11 bases outside the gene matches. The CDR3 is 16 amino acids.

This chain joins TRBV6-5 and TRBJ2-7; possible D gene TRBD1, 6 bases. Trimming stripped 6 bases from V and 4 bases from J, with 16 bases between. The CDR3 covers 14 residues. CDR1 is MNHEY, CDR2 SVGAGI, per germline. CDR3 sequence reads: CASSPPGAAYEQYF. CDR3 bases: TGTGCCAGCAGCCCCCCAGGGGCGGCATACGAGCAGTACTTC.

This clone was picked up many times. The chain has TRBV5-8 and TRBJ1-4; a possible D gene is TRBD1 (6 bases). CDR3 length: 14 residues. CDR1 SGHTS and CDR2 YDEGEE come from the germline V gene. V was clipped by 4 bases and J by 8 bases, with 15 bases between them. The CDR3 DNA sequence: TGTGCCAGCAGCCGTCAGGGGAGCGCGGAAAAACTGTTTTTT. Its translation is CASSRQGSAEKLFF.

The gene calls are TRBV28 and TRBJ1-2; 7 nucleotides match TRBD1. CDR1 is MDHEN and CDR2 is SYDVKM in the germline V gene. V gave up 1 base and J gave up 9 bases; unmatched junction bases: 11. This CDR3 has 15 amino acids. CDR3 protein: CASSLSQAGGSRYTF. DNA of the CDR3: TGTGCCAGCAGTTTATCTCAGGCAGGGGGTAGTCGCTACACCTTC.

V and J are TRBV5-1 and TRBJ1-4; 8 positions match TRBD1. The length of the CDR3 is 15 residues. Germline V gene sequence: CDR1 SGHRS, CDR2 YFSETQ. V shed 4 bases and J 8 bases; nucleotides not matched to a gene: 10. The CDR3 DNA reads TGCGCCAGCAGCCTGTATCCAGGGGGCTGGGAAAAACTGTTTTTT. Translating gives CASSLYPGGWEKLFF. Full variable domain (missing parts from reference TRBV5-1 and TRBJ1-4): KAGVTQTPRYLIKTRGQQVTLSCSPISGHRSVSWYQQTPGQGLQFLFEYFSETQRNKGNFPGRFSGRQFSNSRSEMNVSTLELGDSALYLCASSLYPGGWEKLFFGSGTQLSVL.